This T cell receptor beta chain was identified during a study of blood T cell repertoires in COVID-19. Study-level information: Material from acute and convalescent COVID-19 was sourced from the United States, Italy and Spain.

Germline V gene data show CDR1 as MNHEY and CDR2 as SMNVEV (reference sequence). V dropped 4 bases and J dropped 4; count of bases not matched to a gene: 6. This CDR3 spans 14 amino acids. Assay used: immunoSEQ multiplex PCR; TCRdb lists only in-frame clones, some missing. The sample contains roughly 150,000 clones, about three quarters of which appear only once. The clonotype originates from a man in his 70s with acute or convalescent COVID-19. What was sequenced was peripheral blood. The J gene is TRBJ1-2, the V gene TRBV27, with TRBD1 identical over 7 bases. CDR3 in amino acids: CASSSYRDSYGYTF. The CDR3 DNA reads as TGTGCCAGCAGTTCCTACCGGGACAGCTATGGCTACACCTTC.